The 12 T cell receptor beta chains below all came from one sample that was sequenced in a study of human T cells and chemical hapten exposure. Sample time point: pre-sensitization, week 0. Treatment reported: therapeutic diphenylcyclopropenone sensitization with weekly scalp DPC. Unseparated into fractions, whole blood served as the source from which total RNA was extracted. TCRdb reanalysed the RACE reads using MiXCR and keeps one entry per CDR3 protein. The profile shows 35,000 to 45,000 distinct CDR3 sequences, more than 10% of them singletons. The starting material was whole blood, obtained in connection with sensitization to the hapten diphenylcyclopropenone (DPC). Receptors were obtained from a woman in her 40s with alopecia areata. Some clones in this sample may be carry-over from other donors' samples.

This clonotype was counted a single time. This chain uses TRBV4-2 with TRBJ1-1, with a possible D match to TRBD1 (6 bases). The CDR3 extends over 15 amino acids. Germline CDR1 is LGHNA and CDR2 is YNFKEQ. Trimming stripped 0 bases from V and 5 bases from J, with 13 bases between. The CDR3 coding sequence is TGTGCCAGCAGCCAAGAAGAGGGGGGTGGAACTGAAGCTTTCTTT. It is translated as CASSQEEGGGTEAFF.

This clonotype occurred many times. This chain connects TRBV7-2 to TRBJ2-7; 7 nucleotides line up with TRBD2. This CDR3 contains 14 residues. V dropped 6 bases and J dropped 0; count of bases not matched to a gene: 5. Looked up from germline, CDR1 is SGHTA and CDR2 is FQGNSA. In DNA form, the CDR3 reads TGTGCCAGCAGTCCCAGCGGGGCCTCCTACGAGCAGTACTTC. It yields the protein CASSPSGASYEQYF.

This clonotype was counted ten times or more. The chain links TRBV6-6 to TRBJ2-1, with 7 bases matching TRBD1. Germline V gene sequence: CDR1 MNHNY, CDR2 SVGAGI (reference sequence). V lost 6 bases, J lost 3 bases, and 5 bases stayed unmatched. This CDR3 is built from 14 residues. As DNA, the CDR3 is TGTGCCAGCAGCCCAGGGGGTCTCTACAATGAGCAGTTCTTC. It translates to CASSPGGLYNEQFF.

This clonotype has only a few counts. V and J are TRBV28 and TRBJ1-5, with D tentatively TRBD1 (5 bases). CDR1 MDHEN and CDR2 SYDVKM come from the germline V gene. This CDR3 is built from 14 residues. The V end lost 5 bases, the J end lost 5 bases, and 13 bases lay between the germline ends. CDR3 coding DNA: TGTGCCAGCAGTCTAAGACAGTTTCATCAGCCCCAGCATTTT. It yields the protein CASSLRQFHQPQHF.

Ten or more counts support this clonotype. The chain carries TRBV5-6 and TRBJ1-6, with TRBD1 matching 9 bases. The CDR3 totals 14 residues. The J segment lost 9 bases and the V segment lost 1 base, leaving 2 bases of the junction unmatched. Germline V gene sequence: CDR1 SGHDT, CDR2 YYEEEE. CDR3 sequence reads: CASSLKGQGSPLHF. CDR3 DNA: TGTGCCAGCAGCTTGAAGGGACAGGGTTCACCCCTCCACTTT.

This clonotype occurred a few times. The V gene is TRBV6-5, the J gene TRBJ2-3, with 11 bases identical to TRBD2. This CDR3 spans 15 amino acids. Germline CDR1 and CDR2: MNHEY and SVGAGI. The ends lost 5 bases at V and 3 bases at J; junction bases unmatched: 4. For the CDR3, the DNA is TGTGCCAGCAGTCCCGGACTAGCGGGTACAGATACGCAGTATTTT. This translates into CASSPGLAGTDTQYF.

In this sample, this clonotype turned up a few times. This chain connects TRBV7-2 to TRBJ2-5; the match to TRBD2 covers 7 bases. The CDR3 covers 16 residues. CDR1 is SGHTA and CDR2 is FQGNSA in the germline V gene. The junction had 7 bases not matched to a gene; V was cut back by 0 bases and J by 3 bases. The CDR3 region has the DNA TGTGCCAGCAGCTTAGCGGGGGGGTTGCTTGAAGAGACCCAGTACTTC. Amino acid sequence: CASSLAGGLLEETQYF.

This clonotype has just a few counts. The rearrangement joins TRBV24-1 to TRBJ2-2; 7 bases match TRBD1. The germline gives CDR1 KGHDR, CDR2 SFDVKD. The CDR3 covers 13 residues. With 9 bases clipped from V and 7 bases from J, the junction kept 7 bases outside the gene matches. CDR3 nucleotide sequence: TGTGCCACCGGGGGACAGACACACGGGGAGCTGTTTTTT. Protein: CATGGQTHGELFF.

The rearrangement joins TRBV6-5 to TRBJ1-5; no firm D call. CDR3 length: 13 residues. CDR1 and CDR2 from the germline V gene are MNHEY and SVGAGI. V gave up 10 bases and J gave up 1 base, with 11 bases separating them. CDR3 sequence: CATSPGSNQPQHF. The CDR3, as DNA: TGTGCCACCTCCCCCGGGAGCAATCAGCCCCAGCATTTT.

The chain has TRBV29-1 and TRBJ1-1; D gene uncertain. V was shortened by 0 bases and J by 2 bases, with 7 bases between the two germline ends. Germline lookup yields CDR1 SQVTM and CDR2 ANQGSEA. The CDR3 spans 13 residues. DNA of the CDR3: TGCAGCGTTGAAGAACAGAAAAACACTGAAGCTTTCTTT. It specifies CSVEEQKNTEAFF.

In its sample, this clonotype was seen many times. This chain uses TRBV28 with TRBJ1-2; D possibly corresponds to TRBD1 (5 bases). The CDR3 has 15 amino acids. V was clipped by 4 bases and J by 2 bases, with 14 bases between them. Germline V gives CDR1 MDHEN, CDR2 SYDVKM. The CDR3 loop is CASSSRGSGNYGYTF. CDR3 bases: TGTGCCAGCAGTTCACGTGGATCAGGGAACTATGGCTACACCTTC.

This clonotype appeared many times. The chain recombines TRBV12-3 or TRBV12-4 with TRBJ1-2; D may be TRBD1 (6 bases). The CDR3 contains 13 residues. V lost 5 bases, J lost 6 bases, and 13 bases lay in between. This CDR3 reads CASSLQGFDGYTF. The CDR3 DNA reads TGTGCCAGCAGTCTCCAGGGGTTCGATGGCTACACCTTC.